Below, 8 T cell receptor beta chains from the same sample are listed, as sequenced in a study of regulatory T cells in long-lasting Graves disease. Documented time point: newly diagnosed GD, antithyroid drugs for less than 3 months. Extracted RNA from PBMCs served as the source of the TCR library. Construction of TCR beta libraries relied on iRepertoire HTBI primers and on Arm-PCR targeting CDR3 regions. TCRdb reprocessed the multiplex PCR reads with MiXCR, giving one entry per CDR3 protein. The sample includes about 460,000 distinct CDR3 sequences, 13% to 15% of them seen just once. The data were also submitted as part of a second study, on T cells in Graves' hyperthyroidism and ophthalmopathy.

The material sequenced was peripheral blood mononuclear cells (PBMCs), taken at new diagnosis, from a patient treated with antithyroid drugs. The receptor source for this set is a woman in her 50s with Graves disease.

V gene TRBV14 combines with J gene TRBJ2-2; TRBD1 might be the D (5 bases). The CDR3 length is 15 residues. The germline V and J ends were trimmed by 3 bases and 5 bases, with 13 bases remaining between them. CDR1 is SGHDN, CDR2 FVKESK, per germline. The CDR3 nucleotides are TGTGCCAGCAGCCAGCCAGGGTTGTATACCGGGGAGCTGTTTTTT. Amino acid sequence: CASSQPGLYTGELFF. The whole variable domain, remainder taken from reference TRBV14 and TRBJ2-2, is EAGVTQFPSHSVIEKGQTVTLRCDPISGHDNLYWYRRVMGKEIKFLLHFVKESKQDESGMPNNRFLAERTGGTYSTLKVQPAELEDSGVYFCASSQPGLYTGELFFGEGSRLTVL.

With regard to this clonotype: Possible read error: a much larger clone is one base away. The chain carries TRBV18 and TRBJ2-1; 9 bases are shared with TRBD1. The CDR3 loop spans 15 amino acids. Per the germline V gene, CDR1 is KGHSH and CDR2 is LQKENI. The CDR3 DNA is TGTACCAGCTCACCAACACAGGGGGCATACAATGAGCAGTTCTTC. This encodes CTSSPTQGAYNEQFF. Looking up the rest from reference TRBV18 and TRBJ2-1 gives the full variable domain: NAGVMQNPRHLVRRRGQEARLRCSPMKGHSHVYWYRQLPEEGLKFMVYLQKENIIDESGMPKERFSAEFPKEGPSILRIQQVVRGDSAAYFCTSSPTQGAYNEQFFGPGTRLTVL.

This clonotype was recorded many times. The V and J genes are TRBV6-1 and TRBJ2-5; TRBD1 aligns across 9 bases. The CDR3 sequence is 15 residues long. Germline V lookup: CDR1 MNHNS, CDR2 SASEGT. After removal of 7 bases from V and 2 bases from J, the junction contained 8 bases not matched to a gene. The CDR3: CASTELGQGQETQYF. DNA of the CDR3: TGTGCCAGCACCGAACTGGGACAGGGTCAAGAGACCCAGTACTTC.

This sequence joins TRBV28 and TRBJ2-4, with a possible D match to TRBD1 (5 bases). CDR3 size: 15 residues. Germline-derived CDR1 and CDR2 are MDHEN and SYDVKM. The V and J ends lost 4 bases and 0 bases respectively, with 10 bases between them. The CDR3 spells CASSSRGIAKNIQYF. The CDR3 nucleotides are TGTGCCAGCAGTTCAAGGGGTATAGCCAAAAACATTCAGTACTTC.

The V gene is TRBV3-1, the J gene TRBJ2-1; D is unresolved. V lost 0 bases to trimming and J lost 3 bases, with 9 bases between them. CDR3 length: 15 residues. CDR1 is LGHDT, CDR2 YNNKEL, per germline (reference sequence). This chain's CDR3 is CASSQDGVLYNEQFF. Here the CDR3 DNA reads TGTGCCAGCAGCCAAGATGGGGTCCTCTACAATGAGCAGTTCTTC.

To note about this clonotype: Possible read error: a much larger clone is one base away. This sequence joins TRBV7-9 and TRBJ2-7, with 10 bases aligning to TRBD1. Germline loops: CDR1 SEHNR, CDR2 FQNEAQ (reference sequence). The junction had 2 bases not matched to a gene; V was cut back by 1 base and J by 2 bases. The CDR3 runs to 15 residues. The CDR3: CASSLEGTGAYEQYF. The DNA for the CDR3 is TGTGCCAGCAGCTTAGAGGGGACAGGGGCCTACGAGCAGTACTTC.

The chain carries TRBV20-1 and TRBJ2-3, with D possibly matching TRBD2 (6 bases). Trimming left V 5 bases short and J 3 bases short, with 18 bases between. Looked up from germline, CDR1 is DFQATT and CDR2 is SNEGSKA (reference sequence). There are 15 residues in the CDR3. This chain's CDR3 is CSAGRDAGRTDTQYF. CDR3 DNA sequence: TGCAGTGCTGGGCGGGACGCAGGTCGAACAGATACGCAGTATTTT.

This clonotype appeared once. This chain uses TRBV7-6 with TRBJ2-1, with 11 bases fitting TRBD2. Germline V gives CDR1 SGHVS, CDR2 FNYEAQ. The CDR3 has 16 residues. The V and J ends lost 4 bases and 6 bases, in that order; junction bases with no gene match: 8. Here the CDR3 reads CASSSTLAGGRNEQFF. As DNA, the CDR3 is TGTGCCAGCAGCTCAACCCTAGCGGGAGGACGCAATGAGCAGTTCTTC.